The 2 T cell receptor beta chains reported below all come from one sample, sequenced in a study of blood T cells in healthy people across ages. Next came a second PCR, run for roughly 6 to 11 cycles, which used a sample-barcoded 5' primer along with a J-beta primer mix. TCRdb reprocessed the 5' RACE reads via MiXCR and lists one record per CDR3 protein. The sample lists about 2 million distinct CDR3 sequences, roughly 49% occurring once. Material: blood. The origin of the receptors is a woman aged 35 to 49 in good health.

The chain joins TRBV7-9 to TRBJ2-7; D may match TRBD1 or TRBD2 (6 bases each). The CDR3 totals 13 residues. Germline V gene lookup returns CDR1 SEHNR and CDR2 FQNEAQ (reference sequence). Trimming cost V 8 bases and J 0 bases, with 11 bases left between them. CDR3: CASLADSSYEQYF. The CDR3 DNA is TGTGCCAGCTTAGCGGACAGCTCCTACGAGCAGTACTTC.

The chain employs TRBV5-5 and TRBJ2-5; TRBD2 matches 7 bases. Germline CDR1 SGHKS, CDR2 YYEKEE (reference sequence). V dropped 0 bases and J dropped 5; count of bases not matched to a gene: 7. The CDR3 sequence is 15 residues long. The CDR3 DNA reads as TGTGCCAGCAGCTTGGCGGGCGGGGGACCGGAGACCCAGTACTTC. Amino acids: CASSLAGGGPETQYF. Supplemented by reference TRBV5-5 and TRBJ2-5, the full variable domain reads DAGVTQSPTHLIKTRGQQVTLRCSPISGHKSVSWYQQVLGQGPQFIFQYYEKEERGRGNFPDRFSARQFPNYSSELNVNALLLGDSALYLCASSLAGGGPETQYFGPGTRLLVL.